One and the same sample provided the 27 T cell receptor beta chains below, sequenced in a study of OX40 agonist ivuxolimab in advanced cancers. Data came from immunoSEQ multiplex PCR; TCRdb stores just in-frame clones and leaves some out. Of 65,000 to 80,000 clones detected, about 83% appear once; the ten largest clones hold 0.55% to 0.85%. Specimen: CD4+ or CD8+ T cells sorted from blood, collected in a trial of the OX40 agonist ivuxolimab. Receptors originate from an adult with an advanced solid tumor such as melanoma, head and neck, liver or kidney cancer.

This clone was seen a handful of times. The V call is TRBV7-2, the J call TRBJ2-1, with TRBD2 matching over 8 bases. Trimming removed 5 bases from V and 8 bases from J; junction bases left unmatched: 11. The CDR3 runs to 15 residues. Germline loops: CDR1 SGHTA, CDR2 FQGNSA. The CDR3 is CASSRRRRGDHEQFF. The DNA for the CDR3 is TGTGCCAGCAGCCGAAGGAGGCGGGGGGACCATGAGCAGTTCTTC.

CDR3 sequence reads: CASSPSGLDYEQYF. The CDR3 DNA sequence: TGTGCCAGCAGCCCCTCGGGACTCGACTACGAGCAGTACTTC. The chain couples TRBV7-3 to TRBJ2-7, with D perhaps TRBD2 (6 bases). In germline, CDR1 is SGHTA, CDR2 FQGTGA. V gave up 5 bases and J gave up 3 bases, with 14 bases separating them. The CDR3 length is 14 residues.

The count of this clone is one. This chain uses TRBV29-1 with TRBJ1-5, with TRBD1 as a possible D gene (5 bases). The CDR3 has 17 amino acids. Germline V gene lookup returns CDR1 SQVTM and CDR2 ANQGSEA. Trimming took 6 bases from V and 3 from J, leaving 24 bases between them. The DNA for the CDR3 is TGCAGCGTGTACCCGGGACCCCCCCCCGAGCCCAATCAGCCCCAGCATTTT. Its protein product is CSVYPGPPPEPNQPQHF.

The V and J genes are TRBV19 and TRBJ2-7, with D hard to call. This CDR3 is 13 amino acids long. Trimming cost V 4 bases and J 3 bases, with 10 bases left between them. Germline CDR1 and CDR2: LNHDA and SQIVND (reference sequence). CDR3 protein: CASSRTELYEQYF. CDR3 in DNA: TGTGCCAGTAGTAGGACGGAGCTCTACGAGCAGTACTTC.

The chain uses TRBV7-9 and TRBJ2-2; 7 bases align to TRBD1. V dropped 5 bases and J dropped 3; count of bases not matched to a gene: 9. Germline values: CDR1 SEHNR, CDR2 FQNEAQ (reference sequence). There are 16 residues in the CDR3. The CDR3, as DNA: TGTGCCAGCAGCCGAGACAGGGAAGCGGACACCGGGGAGCTGTTTTTT. Translated: CASSRDREADTGELFF. Using reference TRBV7-9 and TRBJ2-2 for the parts outside the CDR3, the full variable domain is DTGVSQNPRHKITKRGQNVTFRCDPISEHNRLYWYRQTLGQGPEFLTYFQNEAQLEKSRLLSDRFSAERPKGSFSTLEIQRTEQGDSAMYLCASSRDREADTGELFFGEGSRLTVL.

The chain joins TRBV29-1 to TRBJ1-4; 7 bases agree with TRBD1. V was pared by 7 bases and J by 0 bases, with 17 bases of the junction left unmatched. Germline V gene sequence: CDR1 SQVTM, CDR2 ANQGSEA. The CDR3 covers 18 residues. CDR3 nucleotide sequence: TGCAGCGCCGGACGGGACAGCAAACGGTGGGCAACTAATGAAAAACTGTTTTTT. Its protein product is CSAGRDSKRWATNEKLFF. Full variable domain (rest looked up from reference TRBV29-1 and TRBJ1-4): SAVISQKPSRDICQRGTSLTIQCQVDSQVTMMFWYRQQPGQSLTLIATANQGSEATYESGFVIDKFPISRPNLTFSTLTVSNMSPEDSSIYLCSAGRDSKRWATNEKLFFGSGTQLSVL.

The chain employs TRBV4-1 and TRBJ2-7; weak D call: TRBD1 (5 bases). This CDR3 is built from 15 residues. Trimming removed 1 base from V and 2 bases from J, with 12 bases in between. CDR1 and CDR2 (germline): MGHRA, YSYEKL. CDR3 amino acids: CASSQGDSTTYEQYF. Here the CDR3 DNA reads TGCGCCAGCAGCCAAGGAGACAGCACCACCTACGAGCAGTACTTC.

The chain carries TRBV6-1 and TRBJ2-5; 12 bases are shared with TRBD2. The junction had 5 bases not matched to a gene; V was cut back by 5 bases and J by 4 bases. CDR1 is MNHNS and CDR2 is SASEGT in the germline V gene. This CDR3 contains 15 residues. CDR3 nucleotides: TGTGCCAGCAGTCGCCCTAGCGGGGGGGTAGAGACCCAGTACTTC. Its protein is CASSRPSGGVETQYF.

The genes are TRBV27 and TRBJ1-1; a possible D gene is TRBD1 (6 bases). Trimming left V 3 bases short and J 2 bases short, with 10 bases between. From germline, CDR1 is MNHEY and CDR2 SMNVEV (reference sequence). This CDR3 contains 14 residues. CDR3 residues: CASSFEQGNTEAFF. The CDR3 DNA sequence: TGTGCCAGCAGTTTCGAACAGGGAAACACTGAAGCTTTCTTT.

This chain joins TRBV6-6 and TRBJ1-1; TRBD1 might be the D (5 bases). The V gene lost 2 bases and the J gene lost 5 bases, with 12 bases spanning the gap. This CDR3 is built from 14 residues. Germline CDR1 and CDR2: MNHNY and SVGAGI (reference sequence). The DNA of the CDR3 is TGTGCCAGCAGTTACGTGGGGGAGGGGACTGAAGCTTTCTTT. Its protein product is CASSYVGEGTEAFF.

CDR3 bases: TGTGCCAGCACCGGACAGGGCGAGACCCAGTACTTC. Translating it yields CASTGQGETQYF. V and J are TRBV7-9 and TRBJ2-5, with TRBD1 matching 8 bases. This CDR3 region has 12 residues. CDR1 and CDR2 from the germline V gene are SEHNR and FQNEAQ (reference sequence). The trim removed 7 bases at V and 5 bases at J, leaving 3 bases unmatched.

This chain links TRBV11-2 with TRBJ2-3; D is perhaps TRBD2 (5 bases). The V end lost 1 base, the J end lost 2 bases, and 16 bases lay between the germline ends. The CDR3 totals 17 residues. The germline CDR1 and CDR2 sequences are SGHAT and FQNNGV. The CDR3 DNA reads as TGTGCCAGCAGCTTAGGTCTAGCAGTGTTGGTCACAGATACGCAGTATTTT. Its protein product is CASSLGLAVLVTDTQYF.

J is TRBJ2-7 and V is TRBV19, with D maybe TRBD2 (5 bases). Trimming took 1 base from V and 5 from J, leaving 12 bases between them. The CDR3 consists of 14 residues. Germline CDR1 reads LNHDA; CDR2 reads SQIVND (reference sequence). Written as DNA, the CDR3 is TGTGCCAGTAGTATAGGGTACGGGATCCACGAGCAGTACTTC. It yields the protein CASSIGYGIHEQYF.

J is TRBJ2-7 and V is TRBV19; no clear D. Germline V gene lookup returns CDR1 LNHDA and CDR2 SQIVND (reference sequence). The CDR3 runs 13 residues. The ends were cut back, 2 bases at V and 4 bases at J, with 9 bases in the middle. The CDR3 bases are TGTGCCAGTAGTATAACCAGGAATTACGAGCAGTACTTC. Amino acids: CASSITRNYEQYF.

The chain links TRBV6-5 to TRBJ2-1; 9 bases align to TRBD1. V was clipped by 1 base and J by 6 bases; unmatched bases: 7. CDR3 length: 16 residues. Germline CDR1 and CDR2: MNHEY and SVGAGI. CDR3 protein: CASSYFQQGARNEQFF. The CDR3 bases are TGTGCCAGCAGTTACTTCCAACAGGGGGCCCGCAATGAGCAGTTCTTC.

This chain joins TRBV5-1 and TRBJ2-5; no firm D call. Germline V lookup: CDR1 SGHRS, CDR2 YFSETQ. This CDR3 comprises 13 residues. With 4 bases removed from V and 2 bases from J, the gap between germline ends came to 9 bases. CDR3 DNA sequence: TGCGCCAGCAGCGGAGCAGCTCAAGAGACCCAGTACTTC. Encoded protein: CASSGAAQETQYF. The whole variable domain, filled in from reference TRBV5-1 and TRBJ2-5, reads KAGVTQTPRYLIKTRGQQVTLSCSPISGHRSVSWYQQTPGQGLQFLFEYFSETQRNKGNFPGRFSGRQFSNSRSEMNVSTLELGDSALYLCASSGAAQETQYFGPGTRLLVL.

This chain joins TRBV6-5 and TRBJ2-1, with 9 nucleotides matching TRBD1. The V segment lost 5 bases and the J segment 9 bases; nucleotides outside the gene matches: 5. In germline, CDR1 is MNHEY, CDR2 SVGAGI. The CDR3 loop spans 13 amino acids. CDR3 coding DNA: TGTGCCAGCAGTGGGACAGGGTCCATTGAGCAGTTCTTC. This translates into CASSGTGSIEQFF.

This clone was observed once. The J gene is TRBJ2-3, the V gene TRBV19; 8 nucleotides line up with TRBD2. This CDR3 contains 16 residues. The germline CDR1 and CDR2 sequences are LNHDA and SQIVND (reference sequence). Trimming removed 5 bases from V and 0 bases from J; junction bases left unmatched: 7. CDR3 region: CASSQRGGTSTDTQYF. CDR3 DNA: TGTGCCAGTAGTCAACGGGGGGGTACTAGCACAGATACGCAGTATTTT.

This chain joins TRBV7-2 and TRBJ1-4; tentatively, D is TRBD1 (5 bases). The CDR3 has 13 residues. The V end was cut by 5 bases, the J end by 9 bases, with 13 bases between. Germline V gives CDR1 SGHTA, CDR2 FQGNSA. For the CDR3, the DNA is TGTGCCAGCAGCGGGGACGGGGGGAAAAAACTGTTTTTT. As protein: CASSGDGGKKLFF. Supplemented by reference TRBV7-2 and TRBJ1-4, the full variable domain reads GAGVSQSPSNKVTEKGKDVELRCDPISGHTALYWYRQSLGQGLEFLIYFQGNSAPDKSGLPSDRFSAERTGGSVSTLTIQRTQQEDSAVYLCASSGDGGKKLFFGSGTQLSVL.

V and J are TRBV9 and TRBJ1-3; D is perhaps TRBD1 (6 bases). CDR3 length: 17 residues. The V gene lost 3 bases and the J gene lost 0 bases, with 16 bases spanning the gap. Germline V gives CDR1 SGDLS, CDR2 YYNGEE. The CDR3, as DNA: TGTGCCAGCAGCGCGGCGGGGGGCGCCTACTCTGGAAACACCATATATTTT. Translating gives CASSAAGGAYSGNTIYF. The variable domain in full, with the rest retrieved from reference TRBV9 and TRBJ1-3, is DSGVTQTPKHLITATGQRVTLRCSPRSGDLSVYWYQQSLDQGLQFLIQYYNGEERAKGNILERFSAQQFPDLHSELNLSSLELGDSALYFCASSAAGGAYSGNTIYFGEGSWLTVV.

The V gene is TRBV4-3, the J gene TRBJ2-5; D remains ambiguous. CDR3 length equals 15 residues. Germline CDR1 LGHNA, CDR2 YSLEER. V lost 0 bases, J lost 0 bases, and 8 bases lay in between. As DNA, the CDR3 is TGCGCCAGCAGCCAAGATTGGTCGGACCAAGAGACCCAGTACTTC. Protein: CASSQDWSDQETQYF.

The chain combines TRBV18 with TRBJ2-1, with a tentative D call TRBD1 (5 bases). From germline, CDR1 is KGHSH and CDR2 LQKENI. This CDR3 is built from 13 residues. Trimming took off 0 bases at V and 8 bases at J, with 8 bases between the two ends. The CDR3 reads CASSPPLGHEQFF. The CDR3, as DNA: TGTGCCAGCTCACCACCTTTGGGGCATGAGCAGTTCTTC.

The V gene is TRBV6-5, the J gene TRBJ1-2; 7 bases line up with TRBD1. CDR1 is MNHEY, CDR2 SVGAGI, per germline. The CDR3 runs to 14 residues. With 2 bases clipped from V and 5 bases from J, the junction kept 5 bases outside the gene matches. CDR3: CASSYKDRSYGYTF. The CDR3 nucleotides are TGTGCCAGCAGTTACAAGGACAGGAGTTATGGCTACACCTTC.

V usage is TRBV6-5 and J usage is TRBJ2-5, with D unclear. V shed 0 bases and J shed 5 bases, with 16 bases lying between them. The CDR3 runs to 16 residues. The germline V gene has CDR1 MNHEY and CDR2 SVGAGI. CDR3: CASSYSSDPLPETQYF. In nucleotides, the CDR3 is TGTGCCAGCAGTTACTCGAGCGATCCTCTCCCGGAGACCCAGTACTTC.

The chain is built from TRBV6-5 and TRBJ1-6, with 10 nucleotides matching TRBD1. Germline CDR1 MNHEY, CDR2 SVGAGI. The CDR3 runs to 14 residues. The J segment lost 10 bases and the V segment lost 6 bases, leaving 6 bases of the junction unmatched. DNA of the CDR3: TGTGCCAGCAGCTTGAGGACAGGGGGGTCACCCCTCCACTTT. Translation gives CASSLRTGGSPLHF.

This clone was observed a few times. This rearrangement joins TRBV18 to TRBJ1-1; 8 nucleotides line up with TRBD1. CDR1 is KGHSH and CDR2 is LQKENI in the germline V gene. V gave up 3 bases and J gave up 2 bases; unmatched junction bases: 5. The CDR3 runs 15 residues. CDR3 loop: CASSPADRVNTEAFF. The CDR3 nucleotides are TGTGCCAGCTCACCGGCGGACAGGGTAAACACTGAAGCTTTCTTT.

The chain couples TRBV6-5 to TRBJ2-5, with TRBD1 matching 7 bases. The CDR3 sequence is 13 residues long. J lost 5 bases, V lost 4 bases, and 4 bases had no gene match. Germline V gene data show CDR1 as MNHEY and CDR2 as SVGAGI. This CDR3 reads CASSSTGVETQYF. The CDR3 nucleotides read TGTGCCAGCAGTTCTACAGGGGTTGAGACCCAGTACTTC.